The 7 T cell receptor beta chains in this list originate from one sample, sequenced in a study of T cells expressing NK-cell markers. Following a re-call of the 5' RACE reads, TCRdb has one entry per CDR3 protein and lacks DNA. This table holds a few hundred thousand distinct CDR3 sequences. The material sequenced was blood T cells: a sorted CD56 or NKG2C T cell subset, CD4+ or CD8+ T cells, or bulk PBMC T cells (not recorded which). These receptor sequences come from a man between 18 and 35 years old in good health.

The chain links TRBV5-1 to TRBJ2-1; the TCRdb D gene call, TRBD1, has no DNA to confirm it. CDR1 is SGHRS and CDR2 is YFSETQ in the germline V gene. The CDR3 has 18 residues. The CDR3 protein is CASSLGMETGGLYNEQFF. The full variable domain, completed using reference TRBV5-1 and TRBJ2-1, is KAGVTQTPRYLIKTRGQQVTLSCSPISGHRSVSWYQQTPGQGLQFLFEYFSETQRNKGNFPGRFSGRQFSNSRSEMNVSTLELGDSALYLCASSLGMETGGLYNEQFFGPGTRLTVL.

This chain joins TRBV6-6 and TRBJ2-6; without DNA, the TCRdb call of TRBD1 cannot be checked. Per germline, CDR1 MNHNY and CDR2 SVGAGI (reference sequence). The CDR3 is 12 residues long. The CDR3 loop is CASRTGDNVLTF.

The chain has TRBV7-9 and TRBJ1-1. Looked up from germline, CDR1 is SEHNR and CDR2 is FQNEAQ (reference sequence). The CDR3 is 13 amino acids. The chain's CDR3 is CASSLSLGPEAFF.

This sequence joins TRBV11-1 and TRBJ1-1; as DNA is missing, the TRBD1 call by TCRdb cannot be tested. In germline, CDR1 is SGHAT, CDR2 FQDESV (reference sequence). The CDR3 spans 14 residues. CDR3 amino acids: CASTRRNMNTEAFF.

The CDR3 protein is CASSRLDGGTEAFF. The rearrangement links TRBV9 to TRBJ1-1. Germline CDR1 is SGDLS and CDR2 is YYNGEE. The CDR3 is 14 amino acids.

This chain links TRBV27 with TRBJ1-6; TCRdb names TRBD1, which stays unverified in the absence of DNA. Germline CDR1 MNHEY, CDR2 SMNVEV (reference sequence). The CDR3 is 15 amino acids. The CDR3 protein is CASRRTGFYNSPLHF.

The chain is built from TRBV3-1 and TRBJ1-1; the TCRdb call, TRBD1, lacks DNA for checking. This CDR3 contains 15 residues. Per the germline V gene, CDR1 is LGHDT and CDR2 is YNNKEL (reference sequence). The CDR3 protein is CASSQEVTGRTEAFF.